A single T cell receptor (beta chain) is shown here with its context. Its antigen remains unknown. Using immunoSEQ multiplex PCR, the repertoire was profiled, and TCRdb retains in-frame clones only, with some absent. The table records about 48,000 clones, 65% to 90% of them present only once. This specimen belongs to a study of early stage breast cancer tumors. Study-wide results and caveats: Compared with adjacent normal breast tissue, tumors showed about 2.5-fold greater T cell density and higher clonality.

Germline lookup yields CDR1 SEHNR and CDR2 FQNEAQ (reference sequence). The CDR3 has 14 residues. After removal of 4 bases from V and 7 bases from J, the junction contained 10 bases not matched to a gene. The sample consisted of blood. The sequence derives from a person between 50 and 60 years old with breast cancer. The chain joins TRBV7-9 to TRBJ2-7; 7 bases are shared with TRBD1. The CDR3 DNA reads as TGTGCCAGCAGCTCGGGACAGAGATTGGAAGAGCAGTACTTC. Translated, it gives CASSSGQRLEEQYF.